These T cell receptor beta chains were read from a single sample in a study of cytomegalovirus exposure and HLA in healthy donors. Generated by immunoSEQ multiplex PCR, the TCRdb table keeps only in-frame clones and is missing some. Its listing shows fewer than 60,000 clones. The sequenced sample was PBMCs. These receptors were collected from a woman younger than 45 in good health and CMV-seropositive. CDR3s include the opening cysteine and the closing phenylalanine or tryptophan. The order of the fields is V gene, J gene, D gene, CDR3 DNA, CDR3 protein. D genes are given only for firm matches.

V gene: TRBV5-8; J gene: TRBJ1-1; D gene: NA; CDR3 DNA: TGTGCCAGCAGCTTGCAGTCCCCCGACACTGAAGCTTTCTTT; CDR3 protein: CASSLQSPDTEAFF
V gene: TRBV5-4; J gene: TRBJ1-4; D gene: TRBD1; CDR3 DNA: TGTGCCAGCACCCAATCGACCGGGACAGGGAGCGAAAAACTGTTTTTT; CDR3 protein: CASTQSTGTGSEKLFF
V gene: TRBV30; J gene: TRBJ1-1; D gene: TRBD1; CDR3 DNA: TGTGCCTGGAGTGTAACAGGGGGAAGTGAAGCTTTCTTT; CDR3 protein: CAWSVTGGSEAFF
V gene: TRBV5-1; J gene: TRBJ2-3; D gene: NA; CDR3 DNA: TGCGCCAGCAGCTTGGGGGTAAGCGCAGATACGCAGTATTTT; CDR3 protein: CASSLGVSADTQYF
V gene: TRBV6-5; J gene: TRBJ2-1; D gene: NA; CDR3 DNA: TGTGCCAGCAGTCGGGACAATGAGCAGTTCTTC; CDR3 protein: CASSRDNEQFF
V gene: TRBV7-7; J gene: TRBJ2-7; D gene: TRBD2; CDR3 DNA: TGTGCTAGCAGCTTAGGGACTAGCGGGGTCTACGAGCAGTACTTC; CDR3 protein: CASSLGTSGVYEQYF
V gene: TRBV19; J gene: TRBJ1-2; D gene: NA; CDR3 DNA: TGTGCCAGTAGTCCGGGGAAGATCTATGGCTACACCTTC; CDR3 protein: CASSPGKIYGYTF
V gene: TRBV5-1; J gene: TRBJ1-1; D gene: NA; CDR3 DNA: TGCGCCAGCAGCACAACAGCTGACACTGAAGCTTTCTTT; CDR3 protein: CASSTTADTEAFF
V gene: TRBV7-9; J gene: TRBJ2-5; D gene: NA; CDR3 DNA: TGTGCCAGCAGTCTCGGACTGGAGACCCAGTACTTC; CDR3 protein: CASSLGLETQYF
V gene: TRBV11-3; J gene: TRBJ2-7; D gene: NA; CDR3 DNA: TGTGCCAGCAGCCTGGTGTGGGCGGCGGGGGAGCAGTACTTC; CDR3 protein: CASSLVWAAGEQYF
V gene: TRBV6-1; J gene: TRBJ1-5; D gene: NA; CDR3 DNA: TGTGCCAGCAGCTCGGGGGACAATCAGCCCCAGCATTTT; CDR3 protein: CASSSGDNQPQHF
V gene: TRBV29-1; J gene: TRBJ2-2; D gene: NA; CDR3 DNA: TGCAGCGCTTCAAATCCGGGAAACACCGGGGAGCTGTTTTTT; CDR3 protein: CSASNPGNTGELFF
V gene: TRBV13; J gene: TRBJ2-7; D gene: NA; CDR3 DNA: TGTGCCAGCAGCTCGGGGACATCTTCCTACGAGCAGTACTTC; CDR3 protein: CASSSGTSSYEQYF
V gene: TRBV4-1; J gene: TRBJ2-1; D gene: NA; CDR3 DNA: TGCGCCAGCAGCCAAGGGTTCGGAGGGACCTACAATGAGCAGTTCTTC; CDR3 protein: CASSQGFGGTYNEQFF
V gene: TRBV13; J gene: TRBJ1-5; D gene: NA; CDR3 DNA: TGTGCCAGCAGCTTAGGCCGGGCGGGGTCGGGCAATCAGCCCCAGCATTTT; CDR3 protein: CASSLGRAGSGNQPQHF
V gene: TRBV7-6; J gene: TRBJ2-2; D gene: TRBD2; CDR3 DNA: TGTGCCAGCAGCTTAGTCCCGGGGGGGAACACCGGGGAGCTGTTTTTT; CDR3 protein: CASSLVPGGNTGELFF
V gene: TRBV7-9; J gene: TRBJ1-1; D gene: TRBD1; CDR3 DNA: TGTGCCAGCAGCGGAACACAGGGGGAAGGGACTGAAGCTTTCTTT; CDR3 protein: CASSGTQGEGTEAFF
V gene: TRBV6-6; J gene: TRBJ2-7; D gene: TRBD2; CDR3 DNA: TGTGCCAGCAGTCGCGCGGGGGGAACCTACGAGCAGTACTTC; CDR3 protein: CASSRAGGTYEQYF
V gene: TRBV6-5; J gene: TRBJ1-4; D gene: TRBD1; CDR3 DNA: TGTGCCAGCAGTCGCACGGGACAGGAACTGTTTTTT; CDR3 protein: CASSRTGQELFF
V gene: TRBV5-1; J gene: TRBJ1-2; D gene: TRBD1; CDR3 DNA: TGCGCCAGCAGCCCGGGGACAGGGAACTATGGCTACACCTTC; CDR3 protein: CASSPGTGNYGYTF
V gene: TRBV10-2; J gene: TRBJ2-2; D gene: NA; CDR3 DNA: TGCGCCAGCAGTGGAACTAGAGCCGGGGAGCTGTTTTTT; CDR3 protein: CASSGTRAGELFF
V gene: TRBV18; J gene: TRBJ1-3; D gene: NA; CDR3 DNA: TGTGCCAGCTCACCAACAGAGGGCTCTGGAAACACCATATATTTT; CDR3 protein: CASSPTEGSGNTIYF
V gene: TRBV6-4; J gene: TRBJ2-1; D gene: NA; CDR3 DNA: TGTGCCAGCAGTGACGGCGGGGATTACAATGAGCAGTTCTTC; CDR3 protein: CASSDGGDYNEQFF
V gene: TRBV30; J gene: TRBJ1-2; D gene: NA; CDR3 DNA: TGTGCCTGGAGTTGGCAGCGGGGCTATGGCTACACCTTC; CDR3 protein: CAWSWQRGYGYTF
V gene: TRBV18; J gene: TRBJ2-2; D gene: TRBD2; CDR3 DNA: TGTGCCAGCTCACCTTCGACTAGCGGGGCGAACACCGGGGAGCTGTTTTTT; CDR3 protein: CASSPSTSGANTGELFF
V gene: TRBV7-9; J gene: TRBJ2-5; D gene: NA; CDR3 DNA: TGTGCCAGTCAAAATGAGAGGTTCCAAGAGACCCAGTACTTC; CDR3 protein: CASQNERFQETQYF
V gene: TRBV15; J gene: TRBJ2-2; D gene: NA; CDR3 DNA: TGTGCCACCAGCAGAGACCAGGACGGGGAGCTGTTTTTT; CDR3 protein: CATSRDQDGELFF
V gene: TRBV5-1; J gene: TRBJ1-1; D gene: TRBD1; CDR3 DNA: TGCGCCAGCAGCTTGCAGTCAGGGGGAGATGATGAAGCTTTCTTT; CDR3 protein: CASSLQSGGDDEAFF
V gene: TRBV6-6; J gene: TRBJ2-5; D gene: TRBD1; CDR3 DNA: TGTGCCAGCAGTTACCAGTGGGACAGGGGGGGAGAGACCCAGTACTTC; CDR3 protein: CASSYQWDRGGETQYF
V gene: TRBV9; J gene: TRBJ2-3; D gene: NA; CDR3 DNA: TGTGCCAGCAGCGTATCCGGGATAAGCACAGATACGCAGTATTTT; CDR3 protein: CASSVSGISTDTQYF
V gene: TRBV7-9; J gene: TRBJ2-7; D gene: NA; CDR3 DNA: TGTGCCAGCAGCTCCGGACTGAGCTACGAGCAGTACTTC; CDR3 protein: CASSSGLSYEQYF
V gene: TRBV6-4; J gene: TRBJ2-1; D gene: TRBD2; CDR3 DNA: TGTGCCAGCAGTGAAGGACTAGCGGGGGACAATGAGCAGTTCTTC; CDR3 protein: CASSEGLAGDNEQFF
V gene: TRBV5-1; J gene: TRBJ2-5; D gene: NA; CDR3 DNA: TGCGCCAGCAGCTTGATCCCGGCTGGAGGACAAGAGACCCAGTACTTC; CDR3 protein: CASSLIPAGGQETQYF
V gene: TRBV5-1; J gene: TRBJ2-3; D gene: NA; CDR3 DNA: TGCGCCAGCAGCTCTAGCACAGATACGCAGTATTTT; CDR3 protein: CASSSSTDTQYF
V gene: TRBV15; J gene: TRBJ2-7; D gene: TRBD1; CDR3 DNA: TGTGCCACCAGCAGAGCCCGAACCTCACAGGGGGCGGGCTACGAGCAGTACTTC; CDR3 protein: CATSRARTSQGAGYEQYF
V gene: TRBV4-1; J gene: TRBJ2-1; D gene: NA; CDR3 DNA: TGCGCCAGCAGCCGAGGAGGGGACGACAATGAGCAGTTCTTC; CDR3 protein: CASSRGGDDNEQFF
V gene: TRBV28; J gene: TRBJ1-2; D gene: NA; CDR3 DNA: TGTGCCAGCAGTTCCCGGCGAACAGACTATGGCTACACCTTC; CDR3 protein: CASSSRRTDYGYTF
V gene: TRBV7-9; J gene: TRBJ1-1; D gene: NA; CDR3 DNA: TGTGCCAGCAGCTTAGACGTAGGGGCGACTGAAGCTTTCTTT; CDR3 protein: CASSLDVGATEAFF
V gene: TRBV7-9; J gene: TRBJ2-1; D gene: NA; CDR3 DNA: TGTGCCAGCAGCTTAACGCTCACCTGGACTGGAGGGTTCTTC; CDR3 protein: CASSLTLTWTGGFF
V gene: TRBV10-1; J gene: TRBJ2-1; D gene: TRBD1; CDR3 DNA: TGCGCCAGCAGTACAGGGGGAGGTTACAATGAGCAGTTCTTC; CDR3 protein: CASSTGGGYNEQFF
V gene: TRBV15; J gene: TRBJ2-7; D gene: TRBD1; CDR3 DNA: TGTGCCACCAGCACCCAACCCGGGACAGGGGGTGCCTACGAGCAGTACTTC; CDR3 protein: CATSTQPGTGGAYEQYF
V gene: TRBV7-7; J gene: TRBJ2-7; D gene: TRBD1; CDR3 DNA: TGTGCTAGCAGCTCTGGACAGGGAGCGGGCGAGCAGTACTTC; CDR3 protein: CASSSGQGAGEQYF
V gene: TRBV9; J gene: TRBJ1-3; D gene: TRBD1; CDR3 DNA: TGTGCCAGCAGCCGCGGGACAGTGACAAACACCATATATTTT; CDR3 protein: CASSRGTVTNTIYF
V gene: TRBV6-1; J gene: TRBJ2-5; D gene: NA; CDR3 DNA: TGTGCCAGCGAGGAGTACCAAGAGACCCAGTACTTC; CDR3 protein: CASEEYQETQYF
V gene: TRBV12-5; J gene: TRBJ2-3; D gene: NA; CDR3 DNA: TGTGCTAGTGGTTTCTTAGCGGACACAGATACGCAGTATTTT; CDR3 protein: CASGFLADTDTQYF
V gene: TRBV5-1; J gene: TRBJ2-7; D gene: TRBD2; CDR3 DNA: TGCGCCAGCAGCTCCCGGGAGGCACCGGAGCAGTACTTC; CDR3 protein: CASSSREAPEQYF
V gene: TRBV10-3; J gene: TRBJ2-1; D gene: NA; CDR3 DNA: TGTGCCATCAGTCTAACTACCACCGCGATTGAGCAGTTCTTC; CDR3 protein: CAISLTTTAIEQFF
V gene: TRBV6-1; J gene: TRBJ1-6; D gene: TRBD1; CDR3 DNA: TGTGCCAGCAGTGAACGTGCAGGGGGCTTTGAATCACCCCTCCACTTT; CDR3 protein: CASSERAGGFESPLHF
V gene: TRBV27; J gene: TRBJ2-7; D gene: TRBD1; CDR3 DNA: TGTGCCAGCAGTTCCTGGACAGGGGGCAACGAGCAGTACTTC; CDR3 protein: CASSSWTGGNEQYF
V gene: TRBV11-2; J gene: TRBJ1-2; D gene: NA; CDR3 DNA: TGTGCCAGCAGCTTACAGGCTTATGGCTACACCTTC; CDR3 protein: CASSLQAYGYTF
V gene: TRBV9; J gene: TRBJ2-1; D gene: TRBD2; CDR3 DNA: TGTGCCAGCGGTAGCGGGAGGCTCGGTGAGCAGTTCTTC; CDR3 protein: CASGSGRLGEQFF
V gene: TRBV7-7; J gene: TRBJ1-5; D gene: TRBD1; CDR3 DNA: TGTGCTAGCAGCTTGGACAGGGACCAGCCCCAGCATTTT; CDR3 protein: CASSLDRDQPQHF
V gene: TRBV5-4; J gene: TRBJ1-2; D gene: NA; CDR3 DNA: TGTGCCAGCAGCTTGGAACAGACGGCTTTAGGCTACACCTTC; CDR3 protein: CASSLEQTALGYTF
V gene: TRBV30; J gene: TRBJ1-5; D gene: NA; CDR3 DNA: TGTGCCTGGAGTACTCAGGGTAATCAGCCCCAGCATTTT; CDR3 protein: CAWSTQGNQPQHF
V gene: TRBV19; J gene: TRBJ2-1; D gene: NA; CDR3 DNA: TGTGCCAGTAGTATAATCCCCTCAGCGGGCTCCTACAATGAGCAGTTCTTC; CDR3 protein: CASSIIPSAGSYNEQFF